This T cell receptor beta chain originates from a study of blood T cell repertoires in COVID-19. Looking at the study overall: The United States, Italy and Spain supplied acute and convalescent COVID-19 samples. PBMCs, B-cell-depleted T cells, or T cells were the source of the cDNA or gDNA that made up the material.

Assay: immunoSEQ multiplex PCR; the TCRdb copy retains only in-frame clones and omits some. Here the sample spans 15,000 to 20,000 clones, 82% being singletons. The TCR originated in a woman aged 65 to 85 with active COVID-19. The sequenced material came from peripheral blood.

The CDR3 sequence is CASSIGNRITDTQYF. DNA for the CDR3: TGTGCCAGTAGTATAGGAAACAGGATCACAGATACGCAGTATTTT. The V and J genes are TRBV19 and TRBJ2-3; a possible D gene is TRBD1 (5 bases). There are 15 residues in the CDR3. Germline CDR1 is LNHDA and CDR2 is SQIVND (reference sequence). The V gene lost 1 base and the J gene lost 2 bases, with 10 bases spanning the gap.